This T cell receptor (beta chain) was obtained from a study of radiotherapy plus CTLA-4 blockade in lung cancer. Here immunoSEQ multiplex PCR was the method, and the copy in TCRdb shows in-frame clones only, minus some. The profile covers about 15,000 clones, with around 70% appearing a single time and about 53% taken by the ten largest. After removal of 5 bases from V and 4 bases from J, the junction contained 8 bases not matched to a gene. The CDR3 loop spans 15 amino acids. Germline lookup yields CDR1 MDHEN and CDR2 SYDVKM. Sample: peripheral blood, taken from a patient treated with radiotherapy plus ipilimumab. The clonotype originates from a human donor with non-small cell lung cancer whose response to radiotherapy plus ipilimumab could not be evaluated. The rearrangement joins TRBV28 to TRBJ1-2; 9 bases are a match to TRBD1. CDR3 sequence: CASSTPGQGRYGYTF. The DNA for the CDR3 is TGTGCCAGCAGTACTCCGGGACAGGGCCGCTATGGCTACACCTTC.